Below are 12 T cell receptor beta chains sequenced from a single sample in a study of blood T cell repertoires in COVID-19. Produced via immunoSEQ multiplex PCR; TCRdb's table is partial and in-frame only. The table has under 250,000 clones, 70% to 90% seen once. Sequences were obtained from peripheral blood. These receptor sequences come from a woman under 40 with COVID-19, enrolled during active disease.

The V and J genes are TRBV30 and TRBJ2-7; D might be TRBD1 (5 bases). This CDR3 spans 15 amino acids. The V gene's germline CDR1 is GTSNPN and CDR2 SVGIG (reference sequence). CDR3 loop: CAWSVRQGESSEQYV. CDR3 bases: TGTGCCTGGAGTGTTAGGCAGGGCGAATCCTCCGAGCAGTACGTC.

J is TRBJ2-3 and V is TRBV11-3, with a weak D call TRBD1 (5 bases). The CDR3 spans 11 residues. The germline gives CDR1 SGHNT, CDR2 YENEEA. V was clipped by 7 bases and J by 6 bases, with 8 bases between them. CDR3 loop: CASTAGDTQYF. The DNA for the CDR3 is TGTGCCAGCACGGCAGGGGATACGCAGTATTTT.

V gene TRBV10-3 combines with J gene TRBJ1-2; D is perhaps TRBD1 (6 bases). This CDR3 spans 17 amino acids. V was trimmed by 2 bases and J by 4 bases, leaving 20 bases between them. In germline, CDR1 is ENHRY, CDR2 SYGVKD. CDR3 loop: CAISETPTGSQSYGYTF. The CDR3 coding sequence is TGTGCCATCAGTGAGACCCCTACAGGGTCCCAGTCCTATGGCTACACCTTC.

The CDR3 coding sequence is TGCGCCAGCAGCCGGACCCCAGACCCGAGGACAGGGTGGGACGAGCAGTACTTC. Protein product: CASSRTPDPRTGWDEQYF. The rearrangement uses TRBV5-1 and TRBJ2-7, with TRBD1 matching over 8 bases. This CDR3 region has 18 residues. Germline CDR1 reads SGHRS; CDR2 reads YFSETQ. V shed 4 bases, J shed 5 bases, and the junction held 20 bases outside the gene matches. Drawing the rest from reference TRBV5-1 and TRBJ2-7, the complete variable domain is KAGVTQTPRYLIKTRGQQVTLSCSPISGHRSVSWYQQTPGQGLQFLFEYFSETQRNKGNFPGRFSGRQFSNSRSEMNVSTLELGDSALYLCASSRTPDPRTGWDEQYFGPGTRLTVT.

The rearrangement links TRBV6-6 to TRBJ2-5, with D unresolved. Trimming removed 6 bases at V and 0 bases at J, with 8 bases between. The CDR3 is made up of 13 amino acids. Germline CDR1 and CDR2: MNHNY and SVGAGI (reference sequence). The CDR3 protein is CASRKTNQETQYF. The CDR3 DNA reads TGTGCCAGCAGGAAAACTAACCAAGAGACCCAGTACTTC.

The chain combines TRBV28 with TRBJ2-1, with 7 bases that match TRBD1. This CDR3 contains 17 residues. CDR1 is MDHEN and CDR2 is SYDVKM in the germline V gene. Trimming took 8 bases from V and 4 from J; bases not matched to a gene: 17. Here the CDR3 DNA reads TGTGCCAGCCACGGCGCCCCAGGGGGTACTACTTACAATGAGCAGTTCTTC. It yields the protein CASHGAPGGTTYNEQFF.

This clone was seen just once. This chain joins TRBV7-2 and TRBJ1-1, with 7 positions matching TRBD1. V dropped 0 bases and J dropped 1; count of bases not matched to a gene: 8. The CDR3 totals 17 residues. Germline V CDR1 and CDR2: SGHTA, FQGNSA. CDR3 region: CASSLAFRQGRNTEAFF. Here the CDR3 DNA reads TGTGCCAGCAGCTTAGCTTTTCGACAGGGAAGGAACACTGAAGCTTTCTTT. The whole variable domain, remainder taken from reference TRBV7-2 and TRBJ1-1, is GAGVSQSPSNKVTEKGKDVELRCDPISGHTALYWYRQSLGQGLEFLIYFQGNSAPDKSGLPSDRFSAERTGGSVSTLTIQRTQQEDSAVYLCASSLAFRQGRNTEAFFGQGTRLTVV.

This rearrangement joins TRBV2 to TRBJ2-7, with D uncertain. The germline V gene has CDR1 SNHLY and CDR2 FYNNEI. Trimming pared 7 bases from V and 3 bases from J, leaving 10 bases between. CDR3 length: 12 amino acids. The CDR3 nucleotides are TGTGCCAGCACGCGGCAGTACTACGAGCAGTACGTC. Protein sequence: CASTRQYYEQYV.

The chain recombines TRBV5-1 with TRBJ2-1; D gene uncertain. This CDR3 has 17 amino acids. Germline-derived CDR1 and CDR2 are SGHRS and YFSETQ. Trimming removed 2 bases from V and 4 bases from J, with 19 bases in between. CDR3 loop: CASSLDSRLTGYNEQFF. CDR3 DNA sequence: TGCGCCAGCAGCTTAGACTCAAGGCTGACTGGATACAATGAGCAGTTCTTC.

The chain recombines TRBV12-5 with TRBJ1-1; 11 nucleotides match TRBD1. This CDR3 is 20 amino acids long. V lost 9 bases to trimming and J lost 5 bases; unmatched junction nucleotides: 26. Looked up from germline, CDR1 is LGHNT and CDR2 is FRNRAP. The CDR3 loop reads CASAVGVNRDRGEITTEAFF. CDR3 DNA: TGTGCTAGCGCCGTTGGTGTGAACCGGGACAGGGGGGAAATAACGACTGAAGCTTTCTTT.

The V gene is TRBV5-6, the J gene TRBJ2-3, with 8 bases fitting TRBD1. Germline V gene lookup returns CDR1 SGHDT and CDR2 YYEEEE. The CDR3 consists of 13 residues. The ends lost 6 bases at V and 5 bases at J; junction bases unmatched: 5. The CDR3 bases are TGTGCCAGCACCCGGACAGGGCGAGATACGCAGTATTTT. Encoded protein: CASTRTGRDTQYF.

The V call is TRBV12-5, the J call TRBJ1-1; D might be TRBD1 (5 bases). Germline-derived CDR1 and CDR2 are LGHNT and FRNRAP. V was trimmed by 2 bases and J by 0 bases, leaving 10 bases between them. The CDR3 is 15 residues long. The CDR3 region is CASGLFAGLNTEAFF. The CDR3 DNA is TGTGCTAGTGGTTTGTTCGCAGGGCTGAACACTGAAGCTTTCTTT.